This T cell receptor beta chain was sequenced in a study of OX40 agonist ivuxolimab in advanced cancers. Context from the whole study: Ivuxolimab was a fully human IgG2 agonistic monoclonal antibody targeting the costimulatory receptor OX40 (CD134). Intravenous ivuxolimab was administered to patients every 2 weeks at six dose levels: 0.01, 0.1, 0.3, 1.5, 3 and 10 mg/kg. Of the roughly 53 patients in dose escalation, around 19 had hepatocellular carcinoma, around 15 had melanoma, 9 had renal cell carcinoma and 9 had head and neck cancer. The dose-escalation cohort was around 84% male with a mean age of approximately 60 years, ranging from roughly 23 to 85. Prior anti-PD-1, anti-PD-L1 or anti-CTLA-4 therapy was permitted, and approximately 40% of dose-escalation patients had received checkpoint inhibitors. Partial responses occurred in three dose-escalation patients: two with cutaneous melanoma and one with hepatocellular carcinoma. The purpose of peripheral TCRbeta sequencing was to test whether ivuxolimab changed TCR sequence diversity and led to clonal T-cell expansion. The paper describes the monotherapy dose-escalation part (N = 52 patients) of the phase I trial of ivuxolimab.

With respect to this clone: Its cognate antigen has yet to be identified. Per-base qualities were not stored, and no clone one base away is much larger.

General study outcomes and caveats: Partial responders in the 0.1-3.0 mg/kg groups had among the lowest normalized peripheral clonal expansion, especially among CD8+ T cells. Which antigens the clonally expanded peripheral T cells were specific for was not determined. Low levels of normalized T-cell clonal expansion were also seen in some nonresponding patients. Clonal expansion of both CD4+ and CD8+ blood T cells was observed from baseline to week 6 at doses 0.1 to 3.0 mg/kg. On average, CD8+ T cells showed more expanded clones than CD4+ T cells after ivuxolimab.

The trial excluded patients who had a history of autoimmune disease or who were on systemic immunosuppression. Peripheral blood for TCR sequencing was drawn from every dose cohort at baseline, at cycle 4 day 1 and at cycle 7 day 1. The samples were drawn from a first-in-human, open-label, multicenter phase I dose-escalation trial of ivuxolimab. The trial enrolled adults with locally advanced or metastatic head and neck squamous cell, hepatocellular, melanoma or renal cell carcinoma. Before TCR sequencing, CD4+ T cells and CD8+ T cells were sorted from peripheral blood as separate populations. To sequence the TCRbeta CDR3 region, genomic DNA was isolated from the sorted cells. The immunoSEQ Assay was used for sequencing of TCRbeta CDR3 regions. This is the immuneACCESS table as TCRdb keeps it, with only in-frame sequences that have V and J called. A part of the clones is gone; compared with another copy, unresolved V genes explain less than half, and the rest is unexplained. This sample holds tens of thousands of clones; about 89% were observed only once. The ten largest make up 4% to 5% of the sample.

CDR1 and CDR2 are read off the germline V gene as SGHVS and FNYEAQ. V sheds 4 bases and J sheds 3 bases, leaving 12 bases between their ends. Inclusive of the bounding cysteine and phenylalanine, the CDR3 is 14 residues long. Only the CDR3 region is kept as DNA, spanning 42 bases read in frame from base 1. This specimen consisted of CD4+ or CD8+ T cells sorted from blood, obtained in a trial of the OX40 agonist ivuxolimab. The receptor chain draws on TRBV7-6 and TRBJ1-1; D gene: possibly TRBD1, on 6 matching bases. The origin of this receptor is an adult with an advanced solid tumor such as melanoma, head and neck, liver or kidney cancer. The DNA sequence reads TGTGCCAGCAGCTCCGCCACAGGGTACACTGAAGCTTTCTTT. Its translation reads: CASSSATGYTEAFF.